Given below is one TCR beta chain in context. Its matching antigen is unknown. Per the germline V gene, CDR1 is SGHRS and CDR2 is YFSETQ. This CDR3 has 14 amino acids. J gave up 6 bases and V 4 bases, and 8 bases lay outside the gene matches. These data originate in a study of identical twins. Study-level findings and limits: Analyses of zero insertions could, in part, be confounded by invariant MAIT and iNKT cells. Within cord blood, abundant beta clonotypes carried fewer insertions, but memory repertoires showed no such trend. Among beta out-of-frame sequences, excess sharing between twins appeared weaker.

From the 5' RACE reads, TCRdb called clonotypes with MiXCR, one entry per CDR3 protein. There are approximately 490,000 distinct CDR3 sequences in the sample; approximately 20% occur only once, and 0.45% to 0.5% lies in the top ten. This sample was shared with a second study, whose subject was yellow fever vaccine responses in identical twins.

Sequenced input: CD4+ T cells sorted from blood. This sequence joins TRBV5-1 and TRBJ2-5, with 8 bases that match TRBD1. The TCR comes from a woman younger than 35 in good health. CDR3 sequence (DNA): TGCGCCAGCAGCAGGACAGGGTCCGAAAAGACCCAGTACTTC. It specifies CASSRTGSEKTQYF.